This TCR beta chain comes out of a study of metastatic and nonmetastatic thyroid tumors. Study-wide results and caveats: Benign nodules reportedly had significantly lower TCR beta diversity than malignant thyroid tumors in blood and tumor.

This clone was observed many times. Its antigen is not known. TCRdb reprocessed the PCR reads via MiXCR. Here the sample spans tens of thousands of clones, 20% to 30% being singletons. Among the patients, none had received any treatment before thyroid surgery. With 1 base removed from V and 4 bases from J, the gap between germline ends came to 6 bases. This CDR3 is 14 amino acids long. Per germline, CDR1 KGHDR and CDR2 SFDVKD. The rearrangement links TRBV24-1 to TRBJ2-2; D gene uncertain. The source of this sequence is a female donor with papillary thyroid cancer or a benign thyroid nodule (not recorded which). Some clones in this sample may be carry-over from other donors' samples. The sample taken for sequencing was blood. CDR3 coding DNA: TGTGCCACCAGTGATTTCCCTACCACCGGGGAGCTGTTTTTT. This translates into CATSDFPTTGELFF.